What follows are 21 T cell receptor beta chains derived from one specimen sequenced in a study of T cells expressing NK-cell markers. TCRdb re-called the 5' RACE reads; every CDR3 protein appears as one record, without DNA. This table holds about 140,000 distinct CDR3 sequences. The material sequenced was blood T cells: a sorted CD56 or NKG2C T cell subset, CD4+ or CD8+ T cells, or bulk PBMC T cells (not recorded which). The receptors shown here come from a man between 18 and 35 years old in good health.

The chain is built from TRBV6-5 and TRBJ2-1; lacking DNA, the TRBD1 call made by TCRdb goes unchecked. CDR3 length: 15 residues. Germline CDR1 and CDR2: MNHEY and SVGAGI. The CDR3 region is CASSPGTETYNEQFF.

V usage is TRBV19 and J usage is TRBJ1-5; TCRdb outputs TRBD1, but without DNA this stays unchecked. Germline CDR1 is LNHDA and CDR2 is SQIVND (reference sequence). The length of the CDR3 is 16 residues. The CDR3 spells CASSPPTGWSNQPQHF. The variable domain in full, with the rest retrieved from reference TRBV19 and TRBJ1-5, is DGGITQSPKYLFRKEGQNVTLSCEQNLNHDAMYWYRQDPGQGLRLIYYSQIVNDFQKGDIAEGYSVSREKKESFPLTVTSAQKNPTAFYLCASSPPTGWSNQPQHFGDGTRLSIL.

The chain's CDR3 is CASSLPSRGLAEQFF. The rearrangement uses TRBV11-1 and TRBJ2-1; the D call of TRBD2 rests on TCRdb alone, since no DNA is present to check it. The germline CDR1 and CDR2 sequences are SGHAT and FQDESV (reference sequence). CDR3 size: 15 residues.

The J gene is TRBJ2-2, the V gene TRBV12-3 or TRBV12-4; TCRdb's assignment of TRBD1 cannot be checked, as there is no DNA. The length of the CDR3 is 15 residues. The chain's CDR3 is CASSLGTGGAGELFF.

The CDR3 is CASGGREGNEQFF. The chain links TRBV12-3 or TRBV12-4 to TRBJ2-1; the D gene TCRdb calls, TRBD2, cannot be checked with no DNA. This CDR3 comprises 13 residues.

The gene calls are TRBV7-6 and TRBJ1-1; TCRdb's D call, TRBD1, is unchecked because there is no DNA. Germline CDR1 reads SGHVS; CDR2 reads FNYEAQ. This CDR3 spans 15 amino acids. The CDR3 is CASSPTTGGNTEAFF.

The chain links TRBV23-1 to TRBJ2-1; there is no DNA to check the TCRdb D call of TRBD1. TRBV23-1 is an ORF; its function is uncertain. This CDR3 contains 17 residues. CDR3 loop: CASSQTEAQDRNNEQFF.

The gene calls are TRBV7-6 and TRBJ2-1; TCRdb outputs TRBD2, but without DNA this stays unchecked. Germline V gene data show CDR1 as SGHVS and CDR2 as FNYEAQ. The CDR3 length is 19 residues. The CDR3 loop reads CASSLALFGLADSYNEQFF. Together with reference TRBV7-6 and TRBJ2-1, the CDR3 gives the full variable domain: GAGVSQSPRYKVTKRGQDVALRCDPISGHVSLYWYRQALGQGPEFLTYFNYEAQQDKSGLPNDRFSAERPEGSISTLTIQRTEQRDSAMYRCASSLALFGLADSYNEQFFGPGTRLTVL.

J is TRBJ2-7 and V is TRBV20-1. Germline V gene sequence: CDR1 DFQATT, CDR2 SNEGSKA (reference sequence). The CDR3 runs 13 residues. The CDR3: CSARSSKTYEQYF.

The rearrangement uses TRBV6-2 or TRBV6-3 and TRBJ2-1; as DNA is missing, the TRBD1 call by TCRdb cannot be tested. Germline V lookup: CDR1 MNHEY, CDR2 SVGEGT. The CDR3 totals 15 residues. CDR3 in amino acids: CASSSPRTVYNEQFF.

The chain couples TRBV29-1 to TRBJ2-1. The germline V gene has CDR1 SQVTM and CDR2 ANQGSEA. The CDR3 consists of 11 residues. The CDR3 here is CSGTERNEQFF.

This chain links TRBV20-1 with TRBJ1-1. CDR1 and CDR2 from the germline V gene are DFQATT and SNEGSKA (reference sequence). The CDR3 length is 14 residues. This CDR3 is CSARNVQGGTEAFF.

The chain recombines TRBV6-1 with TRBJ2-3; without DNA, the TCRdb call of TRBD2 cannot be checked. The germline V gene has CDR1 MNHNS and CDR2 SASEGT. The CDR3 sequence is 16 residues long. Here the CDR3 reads CATQLGGGGSTDTQYF.

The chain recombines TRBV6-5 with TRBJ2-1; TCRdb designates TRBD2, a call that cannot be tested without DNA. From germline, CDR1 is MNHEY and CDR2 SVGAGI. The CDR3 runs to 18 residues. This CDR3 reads CASSFGTSGVKDYNEQFF.

CDR3 protein: CSVPSPGTGYGYNEQFF. The chain has TRBV29-1 and TRBJ2-1; TCRdb reports TRBD1, a call that lacks DNA to check it against. The CDR3 runs 17 residues. The germline gives CDR1 SQVTM, CDR2 ANQGSEA.

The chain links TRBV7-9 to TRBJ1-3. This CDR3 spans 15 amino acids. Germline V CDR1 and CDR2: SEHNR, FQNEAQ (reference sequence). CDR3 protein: CASSLDGYAGNTIYF. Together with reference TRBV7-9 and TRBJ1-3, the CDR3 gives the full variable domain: DTGVSQNPRHKITKRGQNVTFRCDPISEHNRLYWYRQTLGQGPEFLTYFQNEAQLEKSRLLSDRFSAERPKGSFSTLEIQRTEQGDSAMYLCASSLDGYAGNTIYFGEGSWLTVV.

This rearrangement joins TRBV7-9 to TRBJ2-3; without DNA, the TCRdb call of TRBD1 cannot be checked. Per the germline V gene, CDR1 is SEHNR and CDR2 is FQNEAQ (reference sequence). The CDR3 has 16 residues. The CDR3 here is CASSGGPGSDTDTQYF. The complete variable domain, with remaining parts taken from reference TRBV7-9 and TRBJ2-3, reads DTGVSQNPRHKITKRGQNVTFRCDPISEHNRLYWYRQTLGQGPEFLTYFQNEAQLEKSRLLSDRFSAERPKGSFSTLEIQRTEQGDSAMYLCASSGGPGSDTDTQYFGPGTRLTVL.

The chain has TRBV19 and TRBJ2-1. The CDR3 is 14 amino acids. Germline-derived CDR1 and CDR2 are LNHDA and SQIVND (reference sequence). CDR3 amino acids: CASMQDGSYNEQFF.

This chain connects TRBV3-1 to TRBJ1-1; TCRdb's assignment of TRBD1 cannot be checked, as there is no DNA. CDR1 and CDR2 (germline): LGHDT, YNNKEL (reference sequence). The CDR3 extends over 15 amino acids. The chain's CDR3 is CASSSTDSGPTEAFF. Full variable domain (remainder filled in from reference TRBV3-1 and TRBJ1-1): DTAVSQTPKYLVTQMGNDKSIKCEQNLGHDTMYWYKQDSKKFLKIMFSYNNKELIINETVPNRFSPKSPDKAHLNLHINSLELGDSAVYFCASSSTDSGPTEAFFGQGTRLTVV.

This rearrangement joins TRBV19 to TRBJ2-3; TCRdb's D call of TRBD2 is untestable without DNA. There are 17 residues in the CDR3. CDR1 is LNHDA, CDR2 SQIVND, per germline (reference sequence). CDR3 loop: CASSSDSSGRAADTQYF.

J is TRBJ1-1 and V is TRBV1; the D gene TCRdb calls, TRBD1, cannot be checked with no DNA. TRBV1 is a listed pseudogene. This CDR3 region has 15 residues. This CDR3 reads CTSSQAGTENTEAFF.